This TCR beta chain appears in the sequencing data of a study of human T cells and chemical hapten exposure. Time point in this sample: healthy volunteer bleed at 2 weeks. RNA extraction used unfractionated whole blood as the source of total RNA. The germline V gene encodes CDR1 MGHRA and CDR2 YSYEKL. CDR3 size: 15 residues. The V end was cut by 3 bases, the J end by 0 bases, with 11 bases between. This clonotype has a count of ten or more. In the library, unique molecular identifiers were attached to individual cDNA molecules. Each CDR3 protein is one row after TCRdb ran MiXCR on the RACE reads. The sample lists tens of thousands of distinct CDR3 sequences, about 8.7% occurring once.

The V and J genes are TRBV4-1 and TRBJ1-1; the D gene is possibly TRBD1 (5 bases). The origin of this receptor is a female donor in good health. Some clones in this sample may be carry-over from other donors' samples. Sequenced input: whole blood. The CDR3 DNA sequence: TGCGCCAGCAGCCAGGTGACAGTCATGAACACTGAAGCTTTCTTT. Its translation is CASSQVTVMNTEAFF.